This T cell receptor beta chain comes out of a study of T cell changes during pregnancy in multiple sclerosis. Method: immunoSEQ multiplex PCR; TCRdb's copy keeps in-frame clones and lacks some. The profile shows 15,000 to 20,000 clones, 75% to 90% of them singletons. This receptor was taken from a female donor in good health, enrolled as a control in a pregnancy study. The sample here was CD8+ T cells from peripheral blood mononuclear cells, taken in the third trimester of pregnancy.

The CDR3 is CASSEGASGNTEAFF. The CDR3 nucleotides read TGTGCCAGCAGCGAGGGGGCATCGGGAAACACTGAAGCTTTCTTT. The chain is built from TRBV9 and TRBJ1-1; the match to TRBD1 covers 7 bases. In germline, CDR1 is SGDLS, CDR2 YYNGEE. This CDR3 has 15 residues. The V segment lost 3 bases and the J segment 2 bases; nucleotides outside the gene matches: 7. Supplemented by reference TRBV9 and TRBJ1-1, the full variable domain reads DSGVTQTPKHLITATGQRVTLRCSPRSGDLSVYWYQQSLDQGLQFLIQYYNGEERAKGNILERFSAQQFPDLHSELNLSSLELGDSALYFCASSEGASGNTEAFFGQGTRLTVV.